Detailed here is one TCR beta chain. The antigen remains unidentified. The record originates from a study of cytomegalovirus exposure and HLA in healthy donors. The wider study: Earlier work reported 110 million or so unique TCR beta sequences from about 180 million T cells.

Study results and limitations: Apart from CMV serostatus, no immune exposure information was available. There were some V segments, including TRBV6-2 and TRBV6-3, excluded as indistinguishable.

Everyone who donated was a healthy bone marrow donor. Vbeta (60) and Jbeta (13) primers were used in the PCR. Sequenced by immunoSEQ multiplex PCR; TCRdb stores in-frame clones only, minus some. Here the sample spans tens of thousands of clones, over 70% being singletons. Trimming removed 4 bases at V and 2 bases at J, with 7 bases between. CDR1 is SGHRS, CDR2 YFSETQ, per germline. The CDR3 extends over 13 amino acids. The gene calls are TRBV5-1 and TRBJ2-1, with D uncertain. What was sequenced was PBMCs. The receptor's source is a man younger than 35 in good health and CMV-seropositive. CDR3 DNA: TGCGCCAGCAGCGTGGGCGCCTACAATGAGCAGTTCTTC. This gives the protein CASSVGAYNEQFF.